The 22 T cell receptor beta chains below come from one sample, sequenced in a study of T cell responses to AZD1222 COVID-19 vaccine. Some clones are missing from TCRdb's copy, which holds only in-frame ones; the method was immunoSEQ multiplex PCR. The table has about 140,000 clones, roughly 92% seen once. The material sequenced was peripheral blood, taken 28 days after the second AZD1222 dose. The receptor set was obtained from an adult who received the AZD1222 COVID-19 vaccine.

V and J are TRBV11-3 and TRBJ2-7, with D possibly TRBD1 on 5 matching bases. Per germline, CDR1 SGHNT and CDR2 YENEEA. V was cut by 0 bases and J by 7 bases, with 10 bases left in between. The length of the CDR3 is 13 residues. The CDR3 DNA sequence: TGTGCCAGCAGCTTAGAAGGGGCCCGGGAGCAGTACTTC. As protein: CASSLEGAREQYF.

This chain connects TRBV19 to TRBJ1-5; D unresolved. Trimming took 1 base from V and 9 from J, leaving 10 bases between them. CDR1 and CDR2 from the germline V gene are LNHDA and SQIVND (reference sequence). The CDR3 is made up of 13 amino acids. The CDR3 DNA reads TGTGCCAGTAGTATAGGGTTGGCTCGGCCCCAGCATTTT. It codes for CASSIGLARPQHF. The full variable domain, with the rest looked up from reference TRBV19 and TRBJ1-5, is DGGITQSPKYLFRKEGQNVTLSCEQNLNHDAMYWYRQDPGQGLRLIYYSQIVNDFQKGDIAEGYSVSREKKESFPLTVTSAQKNPTAFYLCASSIGLARPQHFGDGTRLSIL.

This clone was detected only once. The J gene is TRBJ1-1, the V gene TRBV5-1; a weak D match, TRBD1 (5 bases). Trimming removed 4 bases from V and 5 bases from J, with 18 bases in between. There are 15 residues in the CDR3. CDR1 is SGHRS, CDR2 YFSETQ, per germline. The CDR3 DNA sequence: TGCGCCAGCAGCACCGGGACCAGGGTTGAAACTGAAGCTTTCTTT. Encoded protein: CASSTGTRVETEAFF. Full variable domain (rest looked up from reference TRBV5-1 and TRBJ1-1): KAGVTQTPRYLIKTRGQQVTLSCSPISGHRSVSWYQQTPGQGLQFLFEYFSETQRNKGNFPGRFSGRQFSNSRSEMNVSTLELGDSALYLCASSTGTRVETEAFFGQGTRLTVV.

The chain uses TRBV4-2 and TRBJ2-2; 9 positions match TRBD1. The V segment lost 4 bases and the J segment 4 bases; nucleotides outside the gene matches: 10. This CDR3 comprises 17 residues. Germline V gene lookup returns CDR1 LGHNA and CDR2 YNFKEQ. The CDR3: CASSRATGTGITGELFF. CDR3 nucleotide sequence: TGTGCCAGCAGCCGAGCAACCGGGACAGGGATCACCGGGGAGCTGTTTTTT.

The chain has TRBV7-3 and TRBJ2-3; TRBD2 matches 9 bases. V lost 6 bases, J lost 4 bases, and 8 bases stayed unmatched. The germline gives CDR1 SGHTA, CDR2 FQGTGA. The CDR3 runs 15 residues. The CDR3 protein is CASRPPGLAADTQYF. CDR3 bases: TGTGCCAGCAGGCCACCGGGACTAGCAGCAGATACGCAGTATTTT. Using reference TRBV7-3 and TRBJ2-3 for the parts outside the CDR3, the full variable domain is GAGVSQTPSNKVTEKGKYVELRCDPISGHTALYWYRQSLGQGPEFLIYFQGTGAADDSGLPNDRFFAVRPEGSVSTLKIQRTERGDSAVYLCASRPPGLAADTQYFGPGTRLTVL.

The V and J genes are TRBV11-2 and TRBJ2-7; TRBD1 agrees at 7 bases. Per the germline V gene, CDR1 is SGHAT and CDR2 is FQNNGV. The CDR3 extends over 12 amino acids. J gave up 3 bases and V 7 bases, and 3 bases lay outside the gene matches. The CDR3 nucleotides are TGTGCCAGCACTAGACAGGGCTACGAGCAGTACTTC. It yields the protein CASTRQGYEQYF.

The chain is built from TRBV5-1 and TRBJ2-2; D is possibly TRBD2 (5 bases). Deletions cut 4 bases from V and 3 bases from J, with 16 bases between. The CDR3 extends over 16 amino acids. The germline V gene encodes CDR1 SGHRS and CDR2 YFSETQ. In DNA form, the CDR3 reads TGCGCCAGCAGCACCCCTGACGGGGTTGACACCGGGGAGCTGTTTTTT. This codes for CASSTPDGVDTGELFF.

V gene TRBV5-1 combines with J gene TRBJ2-3; 10 bases fit TRBD2. The CDR3 is made up of 16 amino acids. CDR1 is SGHRS, CDR2 YFSETQ, per germline. V dropped 2 bases and J dropped 5; count of bases not matched to a gene: 8. The CDR3 here is CASSLRSGGDGDTQYF. In nucleotides, the CDR3 is TGCGCCAGCAGCTTACGGAGCGGGGGGGATGGAGATACGCAGTATTTT.

The V call is TRBV29-1, the J call TRBJ1-1, with D unresolved. Trimming took 4 bases from V and 0 from J, leaving 15 bases between them. Germline CDR1 is SQVTM and CDR2 is ANQGSEA. The CDR3 is made up of 15 amino acids. CDR3 in amino acids: CSVGGLDGMNTEAFF. The CDR3 DNA reads TGCAGCGTTGGCGGTCTGGACGGGATGAACACTGAAGCTTTCTTT.

The V gene is TRBV5-1, the J gene TRBJ2-6; D might be TRBD1 (5 bases). This CDR3 region has 17 residues. The germline V gene encodes CDR1 SGHRS and CDR2 YFSETQ. With 7 bases removed from V and 0 bases from J, the gap between germline ends came to 17 bases. CDR3 nucleotide sequence: TGCGCCAGCCAAGACAGACTGTCCTACTCTGGGGCCAACGTCCTGACTTTC. It is translated as CASQDRLSYSGANVLTF.

This chain joins TRBV7-9 and TRBJ2-7, with D hard to call. Germline CDR1 reads SEHNR; CDR2 reads FQNEAQ (reference sequence). V was pared by 1 base and J by 3 bases, with 7 bases between. The CDR3 length is 13 residues. The CDR3 spells CASSLGAGYEQYF. In DNA, the CDR3 is TGTGCCAGCAGCTTAGGGGCAGGCTACGAGCAGTACTTC.

This chain joins TRBV10-1 and TRBJ1-5; no reliable D call. Germline V gene data show CDR1 as WNHNN and CDR2 as SYGVQD (reference sequence). V gave up 0 bases and J gave up 2 bases, with 8 bases separating them. The CDR3 is 15 amino acids. As DNA, the CDR3 is TGCGCCAGCAGTGAGTCGGCTTGTGGCAATCAGCCCCAGCATTTT. The encoded protein is CASSESACGNQPQHF.

The CDR3 DNA is TGTGCCAGCAGCTTCGGGACAGGGACTTTTTCACCCCTCCACTTT. Its protein is CASSFGTGTFSPLHF. This rearrangement joins TRBV7-9 to TRBJ1-6, with TRBD1 matching over 9 bases. Germline V gene sequence: CDR1 SEHNR, CDR2 FQNEAQ (reference sequence). V lost 3 bases to trimming and J lost 9 bases; unmatched junction nucleotides: 6. The CDR3 is 15 amino acids.

The chain links TRBV20-1 to TRBJ2-1; TRBD2 matches 9 bases. CDR1 and CDR2 from the germline V gene are DFQATT and SNEGSKA (reference sequence). The CDR3 is made up of 15 amino acids. Germline trimming cut 3 bases from V and 9 bases from J; bases unmatched to any gene: 12. CDR3 protein: CSASGGRALAGEQFF. The DNA for the CDR3 is TGCAGTGCTAGTGGCGGGAGGGCTCTCGCCGGTGAGCAGTTCTTC.

V gene TRBV29-1 combines with J gene TRBJ2-7; 8 nucleotides align to TRBD1. The CDR3 loop spans 15 amino acids. Trimming removed 8 bases from V and 4 bases from J; junction bases left unmatched: 16. Germline V gene sequence: CDR1 SQVTM, CDR2 ANQGSEA. CDR3 sequence reads: CSTRGSETGVYEQYF. The CDR3 nucleotides are TGCAGCACCCGAGGGTCCGAGACAGGGGTATACGAGCAGTACTTC.

The rearrangement uses TRBV21-1 and TRBJ1-1; the table's TRBD1 call for D was not verified on the DNA. TRBV21-1 is marked as a pseudogene. This CDR3 has 16 residues. The CDR3 nucleotides are TGTGCCAGCAGCCCGGGACAGAGTATCCATGTCCCTGAAGCTTTCTTT. It translates to CASSPGQSIHVPEAFF.

The chain has TRBV27 and TRBJ2-3, with 16 bases lining up with TRBD2. V was pared by 4 bases and J by 6 bases, with 10 bases of the junction left unmatched. This CDR3 region has 18 residues. Germline V lookup: CDR1 MNHEY, CDR2 SMNVEV (reference sequence). Here the CDR3 DNA reads TGTGCCAGCAGTTCGCCCGGGACTAGCGGGGGGGCCGTGGATACGCAGTATTTT. This translates into CASSSPGTSGGAVDTQYF.

The gene calls are TRBV12-3 or TRBV12-4 and TRBJ1-1; no firm D call. The CDR3 runs to 12 residues. V lost 6 bases, J lost 7 bases, and 12 bases lay in between. CDR3 protein: CASSFGDGEAFF. CDR3 coding DNA: TGTGCCAGCAGCTTTGGGGATGGTGAAGCTTTCTTT.

The J gene is TRBJ2-1, the V gene TRBV7-8; 13 bases fit TRBD2. The CDR3 is 16 amino acids. Looked up from germline, CDR1 is SGHVS and CDR2 is FQNEAQ. Trimming cost V 2 bases and J 7 bases; bases outside gene matches: 5. In DNA form, the CDR3 reads TGTGCCAGCAGCTTACCAAAGGGACTAGCGGGAAATGAGCAGTTCTTC. Translation: CASSLPKGLAGNEQFF.

J is TRBJ2-1 and V is TRBV7-3; TRBD2 might be the D (5 bases). Germline V gene data show CDR1 as SGHTA and CDR2 as FQGTGA. V lost 5 bases to trimming and J lost 8 bases, with 13 bases between them. This CDR3 contains 13 residues. CDR3 region: CASSRGSFDEQFF. CDR3 DNA: TGTGCCAGCAGCCGGGGATCTTTCGATGAGCAGTTCTTC.

The chain joins TRBV14 to TRBJ1-1; no clear D. The CDR3 consists of 16 residues. The V gene's germline CDR1 is SGHDN and CDR2 FVKESK. Trimming took off 3 bases at V and 1 base at J, with 15 bases between the two ends. CDR3 nucleotide sequence: TGTGCCAGCAGCCATCTCGACCTAATCAAGAACACTGAAGCTTTCTTT. Translating it yields CASSHLDLIKNTEAFF.

V is TRBV7-3 and J is TRBJ2-5; D remains unclear. The CDR3 covers 12 residues. V was cut by 4 bases and J by 5 bases, with 8 bases left in between. Germline CDR1 and CDR2: SGHTA and FQGTGA. The CDR3: CASSSGRETQYF. CDR3 DNA: TGTGCCAGCAGCTCTGGGCGGGAGACCCAGTACTTC.